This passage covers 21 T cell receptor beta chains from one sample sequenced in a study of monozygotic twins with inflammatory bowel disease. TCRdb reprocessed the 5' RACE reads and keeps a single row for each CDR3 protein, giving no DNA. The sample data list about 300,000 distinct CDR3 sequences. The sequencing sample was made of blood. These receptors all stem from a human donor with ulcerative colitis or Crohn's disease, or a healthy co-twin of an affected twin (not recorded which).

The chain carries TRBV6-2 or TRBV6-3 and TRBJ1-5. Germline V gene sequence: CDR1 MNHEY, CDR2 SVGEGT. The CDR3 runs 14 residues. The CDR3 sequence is CASRRIYNNQPQHF.

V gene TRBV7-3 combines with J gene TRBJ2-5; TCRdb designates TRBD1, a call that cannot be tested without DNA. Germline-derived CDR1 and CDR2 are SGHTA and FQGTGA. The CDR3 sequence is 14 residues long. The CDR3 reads CASSATGGQETQYF.

The CDR3: CASSIQGVYNEQFF. V gene TRBV5-6 combines with J gene TRBJ2-1; absent DNA, TCRdb's TRBD1 call cannot be checked. Germline assignment: CDR1 SGHDT and CDR2 YYEEEE. This CDR3 comprises 14 residues.

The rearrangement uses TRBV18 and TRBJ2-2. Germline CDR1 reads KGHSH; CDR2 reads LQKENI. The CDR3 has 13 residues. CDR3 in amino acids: CASSRREDGELFF.

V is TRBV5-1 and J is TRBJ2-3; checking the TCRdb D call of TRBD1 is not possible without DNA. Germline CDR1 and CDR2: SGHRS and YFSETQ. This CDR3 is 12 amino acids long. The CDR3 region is CASAGLADTQYF.

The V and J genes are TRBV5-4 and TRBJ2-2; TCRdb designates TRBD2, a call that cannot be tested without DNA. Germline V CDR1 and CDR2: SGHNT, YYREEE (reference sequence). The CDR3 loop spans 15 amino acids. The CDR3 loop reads CASRSTSGGTGELFF.

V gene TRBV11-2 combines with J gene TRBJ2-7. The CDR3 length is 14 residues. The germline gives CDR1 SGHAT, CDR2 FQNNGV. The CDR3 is CASSFYRSSYEQYF.

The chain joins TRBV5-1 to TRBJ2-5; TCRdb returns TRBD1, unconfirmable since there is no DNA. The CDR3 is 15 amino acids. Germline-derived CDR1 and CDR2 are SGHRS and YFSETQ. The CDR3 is CASSSGTGGEETQYF.

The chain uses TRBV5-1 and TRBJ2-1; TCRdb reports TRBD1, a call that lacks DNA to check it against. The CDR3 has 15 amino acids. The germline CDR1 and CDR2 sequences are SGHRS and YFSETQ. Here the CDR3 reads CASSLEGNNYNEQFF. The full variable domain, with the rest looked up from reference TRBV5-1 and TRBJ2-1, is KAGVTQTPRYLIKTRGQQVTLSCSPISGHRSVSWYQQTPGQGLQFLFEYFSETQRNKGNFPGRFSGRQFSNSRSEMNVSTLELGDSALYLCASSLEGNNYNEQFFGPGTRLTVL.

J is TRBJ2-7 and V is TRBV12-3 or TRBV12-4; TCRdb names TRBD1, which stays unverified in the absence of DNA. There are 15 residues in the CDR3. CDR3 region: CASSSHGPFSYEQYF.

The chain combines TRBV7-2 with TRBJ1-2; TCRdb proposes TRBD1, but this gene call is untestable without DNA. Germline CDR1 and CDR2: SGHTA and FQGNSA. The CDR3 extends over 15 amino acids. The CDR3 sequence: CASSTPDISNYGYTF.

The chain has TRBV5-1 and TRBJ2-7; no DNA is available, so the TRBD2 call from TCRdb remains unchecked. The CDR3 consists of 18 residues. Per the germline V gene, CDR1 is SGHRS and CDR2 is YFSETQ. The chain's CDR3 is CASSREGLAGGPIYEQYF.

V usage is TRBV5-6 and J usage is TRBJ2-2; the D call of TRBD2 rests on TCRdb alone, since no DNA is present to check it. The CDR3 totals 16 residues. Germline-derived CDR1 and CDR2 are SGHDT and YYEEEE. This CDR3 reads CASSPVRRTNTGELFF.

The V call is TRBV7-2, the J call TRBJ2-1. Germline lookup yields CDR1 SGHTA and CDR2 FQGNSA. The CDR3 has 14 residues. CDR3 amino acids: CASSLGVGGNEQFF.

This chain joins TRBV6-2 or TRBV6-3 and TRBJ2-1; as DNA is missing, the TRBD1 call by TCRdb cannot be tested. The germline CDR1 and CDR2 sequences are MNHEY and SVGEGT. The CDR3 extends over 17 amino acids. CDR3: CASSNLFNRDIYNEQFF.

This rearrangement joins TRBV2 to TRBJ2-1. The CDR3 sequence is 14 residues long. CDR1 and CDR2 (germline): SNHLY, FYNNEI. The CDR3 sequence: CASSVTVEDNEQFF.

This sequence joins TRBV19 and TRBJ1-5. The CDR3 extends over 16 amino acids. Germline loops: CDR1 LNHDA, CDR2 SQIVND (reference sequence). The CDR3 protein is CASSMDSLYSNQPQHF.

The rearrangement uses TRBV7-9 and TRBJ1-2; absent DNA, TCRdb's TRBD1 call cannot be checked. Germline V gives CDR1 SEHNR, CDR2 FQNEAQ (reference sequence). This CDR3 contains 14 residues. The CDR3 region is CASSYDGAGYGYTF.

Here the CDR3 reads CASSTTGFSNQPQHF. The chain links TRBV28 to TRBJ1-5; the D call of TRBD1 rests on TCRdb alone, since no DNA is present to check it. Germline lookup yields CDR1 MDHEN and CDR2 SYDVKM. The CDR3 contains 15 residues.

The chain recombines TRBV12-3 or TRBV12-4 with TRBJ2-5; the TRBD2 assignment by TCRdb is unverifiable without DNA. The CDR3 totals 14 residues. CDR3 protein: CASSSTGTIETQYF.

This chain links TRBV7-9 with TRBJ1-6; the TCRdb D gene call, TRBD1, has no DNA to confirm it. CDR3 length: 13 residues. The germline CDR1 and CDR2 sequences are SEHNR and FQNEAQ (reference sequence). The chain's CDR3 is CASSWTQGAPLHF.